A selection of T cell receptor beta chains follows, all from one sample in a study of T cells in Graves' hyperthyroidism and ophthalmopathy. TCRdb re-called the multiplex PCR reads through MiXCR, storing one row per CDR3 protein. The data contain hundreds of thousands of distinct CDR3 sequences, under 20% of them singletons. The specimen was blood. The receptor set was obtained from a woman aged 30 to 39 with Graves' hyperthyroidism. CDR3s include the opening cysteine and the closing phenylalanine or tryptophan. Each record gives: clone size, D gene, CDR3 length, J gene, V gene, CDR3 DNA, CDR3 protein. The D gene is left open where the match is weak. Some rows mark clone size as missing; the rest say once, few, many or name a class of expanded clone.

>.|TRBD2|15|TRBJ2-7|TRBV4-3
TGCGCCAGCAGCCCCGGAGCGGGAGGCCGGTGGGGGCAGTACTTC
CASSPGAGGRWGQYF
>many|.|13|TRBJ1-6|TRBV28
TGTGCCAGCAGTTTATTTGACGGTTCACCCCTCCACTTT
CASSLFDGSPLHF
>many|.|12|TRBJ1-1|TRBV20-1
TGCAGTGCCCTTCTATGGGGCACTGAAGCTTTCTTT
CSALLWGTEAFF
>many|TRBD1|16|TRBJ2-1|TRBV7-9
TGTGCCAGCAGCCTGGGGACAGGGGTCGAGGAGAATGAGCAGTTCTTC
CASSLGTGVEENEQFF
>few|TRBD2|15|TRBJ2-1|TRBV5-1
TGCGCCAGCAGCTTAGATTTAGCGGGGAGCAATGAGCAGTTCTTC
CASSLDLAGSNEQFF
>.|.|14|TRBJ1-5|TRBV6-9
TGTGCCAGCAGTTACAGGGGCCAAAATCAGCCCCAGCATTTT
CASSYRGQNQPQHF
>many|.|14|TRBJ2-7|TRBV28
TGTGCCAGTCCCCGACTCAACGTGGGCTACGAGCAGTACTTC
CASPRLNVGYEQYF
>many|.|15|TRBJ2-7|TRBV5-1
TGCGCCAGCAGCTTGGCAGAGGAGGGCCGCTACGAGCAGTACTTC
CASSLAEEGRYEQYF
>many|.|14|TRBJ2-1|TRBV29-1
TGCAGCGTTGAAGACTGGAGCTCCTACAATGAGCAGTTCTTC
CSVEDWSSYNEQFF
>many|.|13|TRBJ2-5|TRBV20-1
TGCAGTGCCAGAGGGGGATCCCAAGAGACCCAGTACTTC
CSARGGSQETQYF
>many|.|14|TRBJ1-1|TRBV28
TGTGCCAGCAGTTTATGGACAGGGAACACTGAAGCTTTCTTT
CASSLWTGNTEAFF
>many|TRBD1|15|TRBJ2-1|TRBV6-1
TGTGCCAGCAGTCCGGGGACAGGGGGATACGGTGAGCAGTTCTTC
CASSPGTGGYGEQFF
>many|.|15|TRBJ1-1|TRBV3-1
TGTGCCAGCAGCCAAGATATCACAGGCGGGACTGAAGCTTTCTTT
CASSQDITGGTEAFF
>many|.|13|TRBJ2-1|TRBV7-8
TGTGCCAGCAGCGGGATTGTGTACAATGAGCAGTTCTTC
CASSGIVYNEQFF
>many|TRBD1|14|TRBJ1-5|TRBV7-2
TGTGCCAGCAGCTTCTGGACAGGGGGACAGCCCCAGCATTTT
CASSFWTGGQPQHF
>few|.|13|TRBJ1-5|TRBV2
TGTGCCAGCGTGCCGTATAGCAATCAGCCCCAGCATTTT
CASVPYSNQPQHF
>many|.|15|TRBJ1-5|TRBV28
TGTGCCAGCAGTTCGGAGGACAGACCCAATCAGCCCCAGCATTTT
CASSSEDRPNQPQHF
>many|.|12|TRBJ1-2|TRBV20-1
TGCAGTGCTAGGACCGGGCCCAATGGCTACACCTTC
CSARTGPNGYTF
>many|.|15|TRBJ1-1|TRBV7-3
TGTGCCAGCAGCTTAGGTCGGCAGCCGAACACTGAAGCTTTCTTT
CASSLGRQPNTEAFF
>few|.|17|TRBJ1-2|TRBV18
TGTGCCAGCTCACCTCTGACAAGACAGACCGAAAACTATGGCTACACCTTC
CASSPLTRQTENYGYTF
>many|.|16|TRBJ2-1|TRBV12-3/TRBV12-4
TGTGCCAGCAGTTCCCCGACAGCCCTCAGGGGGGGTGAGCAGTTCTTC
CASSSPTALRGGEQFF
>.|.|13|TRBJ2-7|TRBV24-1
TGTGCCACCAGCGTACCGAACTCCTACGAGCAGTACTTC
CATSVPNSYEQYF
>many|TRBD1|17|TRBJ1-1|TRBV29-1
TGCAGCGTTGAAGATCTGGGACAGGGGGAGGGATACACTGAAGCTTTCTTT
CSVEDLGQGEGYTEAFF
>.|.|13|TRBJ2-5|TRBV5-1
TGCGCCAGCAGCGGTTGGGGAGCAGAGACCCAGTACTTC
CASSGWGAETQYF
>.|.|14|TRBJ1-2|TRBV20-1
TGCAGTGCTGAGAGCCGGGACATCAACTATGGCTACACCTTC
CSAESRDINYGYTF
>many|.|14|TRBJ2-7|TRBV18
TGTGCCAGCTCACCATCCACGGACAGCTACGAGCAGTACTTC
CASSPSTDSYEQYF
>.|TRBD2|15|TRBJ2-7|TRBV20-1
TGCAGTGCCCCCGGGACTAGCGGCTCCTCCTACGAGCAGTACTTC
CSAPGTSGSSYEQYF
>few|.|12|TRBJ1-2|TRBV7-9
TGTGCCAGCAGCTTAGAAGTCTATGGCTACACCTTC
CASSLEVYGYTF
>few|TRBD2|19|TRBJ2-2|TRBV2
TGTGCCAGCAGTACAAGAGGGGCTAGCGGGATGGTGTACACCGGGGAGCTGTTTTTT
CASSTRGASGMVYTGELFF
>many|.|15|TRBJ1-5|TRBV6-2/TRBV6-3
TGTGCCAGCCGAAACACAGGGACGAGGAATCAGCCCCAGCATTTT
CASRNTGTRNQPQHF
>many|.|16|TRBJ2-1|TRBV28
TGTGCCAGCAGTTTTGACCCAGGGGCTAAAAACAATGAGCAGTTCTTC
CASSFDPGAKNNEQFF
>.|.|13|TRBJ1-1|TRBV12-3/TRBV12-4
TGTGCCAGCAGTTTAGACAGGTTCACTGAAGCTTTCTTT
CASSLDRFTEAFF